One sample yielded the 22 T cell receptor beta chains listed below, sequenced in a study of blood T cell repertoires in COVID-19. Clones were read by immunoSEQ multiplex PCR, and TCRdb kept only the in-frame ones, dropping some. Here the sample spans some 270,000 clones, more than 75% being singletons. The sample consisted of PBMCs or T cells enriched from blood (not recorded which). The receptors here all came from a woman in her forties or fifties who had been exposed to COVID-19.

This rearrangement joins TRBV6-1 to TRBJ2-7, with 7 bases aligning to TRBD1. Trimming at V came to 1 base and at J to 3 bases, leaving 6 bases not matched to a gene. CDR1 and CDR2 from the germline V gene are MNHNS and SASEGT. The CDR3 sequence is 15 residues long. The DNA for the CDR3 is TGTGCCAGCAGTGAAGGCAGGGGGTCACTCTACGAGCAGTACTTC. It codes for CASSEGRGSLYEQYF.

CDR3 in DNA: TGTGCCAGCAGTTACGGGGGGAGGGATCAGCCCCAGCATTTT. This sequence encodes CASSYGGRDQPQHF. V and J are TRBV6-5 and TRBJ1-5; tentative D call: TRBD1 (5 bases). Trimming cost V 2 bases and J 5 bases, with 10 bases left between them. The CDR3 contains 14 residues. Germline CDR1 reads MNHEY; CDR2 reads SVGAGI.

V gene TRBV13 combines with J gene TRBJ2-1; perhaps TRBD2 as D (7 bases). Germline assignment: CDR1 PRHDT and CDR2 FYEKMQ (reference sequence). Trimming removed 5 bases at V and 8 bases at J, with 16 bases between. The CDR3 totals 14 residues. In DNA, the CDR3 is TGTGCCAGCAGCCCCTTGGGGGGGGGCCATGAGCAGTTCTTC. Amino acids: CASSPLGGGHEQFF.

The chain combines TRBV28 with TRBJ1-2, with D possibly matching TRBD1 (6 bases). The CDR3 runs 15 residues. V lost 4 bases and J 8 bases, leaving 20 bases between the germline ends. Germline V lookup: CDR1 MDHEN, CDR2 SYDVKM. Here the CDR3 DNA reads TGTGCCAGCAGTTCCCCTACGAATGACAGGAAAGGCTACACCTTC. Protein: CASSSPTNDRKGYTF.

The V call is TRBV5-4, the J call TRBJ2-5; D not resolved. V was cut by 0 bases and J by 0 bases, with 9 bases left in between. Germline V gives CDR1 SGHNT, CDR2 YYREEE (reference sequence). CDR3 length: 15 amino acids. The CDR3 spells CASSLVGSYQETQYF. In DNA form, the CDR3 reads TGTGCCAGCAGCTTGGTCGGTAGCTACCAAGAGACCCAGTACTTC. Variable domain in full (rest from reference TRBV5-4 and TRBJ2-5): ETGVTQSPTHLIKTRGQQVTLRCSSQSGHNTVSWYQQALGQGPQFIFQYYREEENGRGNFPPRFSGLQFPNYSSELNVNALELDDSALYLCASSLVGSYQETQYFGPGTRLLVL.

This clone came up a few times. The chain carries TRBV10-3 and TRBJ1-5; 8 bases match TRBD1. Looked up from germline, CDR1 is ENHRY and CDR2 is SYGVKD. The V and J ends lost 6 bases and 4 bases, in that order; junction bases with no gene match: 2. The CDR3 contains 13 residues. CDR3 region: CAIRQGENQPQHF. In DNA form, the CDR3 reads TGTGCCATCAGACAGGGGGAAAATCAGCCCCAGCATTTT.

The CDR3 sequence is CASSQRLYEQYF. In nucleotides, the CDR3 is TGTGCCAGCAGCCAGCGACTCTACGAGCAGTACTTC. This sequence joins TRBV7-8 and TRBJ2-7; D is unresolved. The V gene's germline CDR1 is SGHVS and CDR2 FQNEAQ. Trimming cost V 5 bases and J 3 bases, with 8 bases left between them. The CDR3 runs to 12 residues.

V usage is TRBV4-1 and J usage is TRBJ1-3; 11 nucleotides align to TRBD1. With 3 bases clipped from V and 6 bases from J, the junction kept 13 bases outside the gene matches. CDR1 is MGHRA, CDR2 YSYEKL, per germline. The CDR3 extends over 18 amino acids. CDR3 sequence reads: CASSHTTGTGGSENTIYF. In DNA form, the CDR3 reads TGCGCCAGCAGCCATACCACCGGGACAGGGGGTTCCGAAAACACCATATATTTT.

This chain joins TRBV5-6 and TRBJ1-1; 7 positions match TRBD1. The germline CDR1 and CDR2 sequences are SGHDT and YYEEEE. J lost 11 bases, V lost 0 bases, and 7 bases had no gene match. This CDR3 has 13 residues. CDR3 DNA: TGTGCCAGCAGCTTGGTGAGGGGGCGAGGGGCTTTCTTT. The encoded protein is CASSLVRGRGAFF.

The chain links TRBV27 to TRBJ2-5, with TRBD1 identical over 10 bases. The CDR3 totals 15 residues. Germline values: CDR1 MNHEY, CDR2 SMNVEV (reference sequence). V gave up 2 bases and J gave up 4 bases; unmatched junction bases: 4. This CDR3 is CASSLRQGARETQYF. DNA of the CDR3: TGTGCCAGCAGTTTAAGACAGGGGGCAAGAGAGACCCAGTACTTC.

The chain recombines TRBV3-1 (or the pseudogene TRBV3-2) with TRBJ2-5; no firm D call. CDR3 length equals 14 residues. CDR1 LGHDT and CDR2 YNNKEL come from the germline V gene (reference sequence). V lost 4 bases and J 2 bases, leaving 11 bases between the germline ends. The CDR3 here is CASSRVAGQETQYF. CDR3 coding DNA: TGTGCCAGCAGCCGAGTAGCCGGGCAAGAGACCCAGTACTTC.

The J gene is TRBJ2-5, the V gene TRBV14; 15 bases are a match to TRBD2. Per the germline V gene, CDR1 is SGHDN and CDR2 is FVKESK. The CDR3 is 14 amino acids. J lost 7 bases, V lost 5 bases, and 2 bases had no gene match. The CDR3 nucleotides are TGTGCCAGCAGCAAGGGACTAGCGGGGGGGACCCAGTACTTC. Encoded protein: CASSKGLAGGTQYF.

The chain combines TRBV4-3 with TRBJ1-4; TRBD1 agrees at 9 bases. Per the germline V gene, CDR1 is LGHNA and CDR2 is YSLEER. V lost 0 bases to trimming and J lost 6 bases; unmatched junction nucleotides: 2. CDR3 length: 15 amino acids. CDR3 bases: TGCGCCAGCAGCCAAGATGGGGACAGGGATGAAAAACTGTTTTTT. Amino acids: CASSQDGDRDEKLFF.

The chain employs TRBV6-5 and TRBJ1-3; no clear D. The germline CDR1 and CDR2 sequences are MNHEY and SVGAGI. The germline V and J ends were trimmed by 0 bases and 0 bases, with 6 bases remaining between them. CDR3 length: 15 amino acids. The CDR3 here is CASSYSRASGNTIYF. The CDR3, as DNA: TGTGCCAGCAGTTACTCGCGGGCCTCTGGAAACACCATATATTTT.

The chain carries TRBV28 and TRBJ1-1; 9 bases match TRBD1. Trimming took 7 bases from V and 10 from J; bases not matched to a gene: 16. CDR1 is MDHEN, CDR2 SYDVKM, per germline. This CDR3 region has 15 residues. This CDR3 is CASIPPGTGSPGAFF. Here the CDR3 DNA reads TGTGCCAGCATTCCACCCGGGACAGGGAGTCCTGGAGCTTTCTTT.

The chain is built from TRBV5-1 and TRBJ1-2, with D possibly TRBD1 on 5 matching bases. CDR1 SGHRS and CDR2 YFSETQ come from the germline V gene. Trimming shortened V by 2 bases and J by 3 bases, and 8 bases separated the two germline ends. The CDR3 has 13 amino acids. The CDR3: CASSFGRDYGYTF. As DNA, the CDR3 is TGCGCCAGCAGCTTCGGCAGGGACTATGGCTACACCTTC.

For the CDR3, the DNA is TGTGCCAGCAGTGTTACTAGCGGGGGGGCAGGGGCAGATACGCAGTATTTT. It codes for CASSVTSGGAGADTQYF. The rearrangement links TRBV2 to TRBJ2-3, with TRBD2 matching 13 bases. The CDR3 loop spans 17 amino acids. Germline CDR1 and CDR2: SNHLY and FYNNEI. Trimming took 4 bases from V and 4 from J; bases not matched to a gene: 8.

The J gene is TRBJ2-5, the V gene TRBV7-2, with 8 bases lining up with TRBD2. The CDR3 covers 16 residues. Germline V lookup: CDR1 SGHTA, CDR2 FQGNSA. The junction had 6 bases not matched to a gene; V was cut back by 2 bases and J by 1 base. CDR3 region: CASSLNPAGAQETQYF. The DNA for the CDR3 is TGTGCCAGCAGCTTAAATCCAGCGGGGGCCCAAGAGACCCAGTACTTC.

The V and J genes are TRBV2 and TRBJ1-2; D may be TRBD1 (5 bases). With 0 bases removed from V and 6 bases from J, the gap between germline ends came to 14 bases. Germline assignment: CDR1 SNHLY and CDR2 FYNNEI. The CDR3 is made up of 15 amino acids. The DNA of the CDR3 is TGTGCCAGCAGTGAAGCCCGGACACAGAATAATGGCTACACCTTC. Its protein is CASSEARTQNNGYTF.

The chain is built from TRBV14 and TRBJ1-3; 7 bases fit TRBD1. V lost 3 bases and J lost 3; bases outside the gene matches: 11. This CDR3 contains 17 residues. Looked up from germline, CDR1 is SGHDN and CDR2 is FVKESK. The CDR3 DNA sequence: TGTGCCAGCAGCCAGCTCCTTCCGGGACAGCTTGGAAACACCATATATTTT. Protein sequence: CASSQLLPGQLGNTIYF.

This chain uses TRBV12-3 or TRBV12-4 with TRBJ1-1; D unclear. V lost 5 bases and J lost 6, with 7 bases in between. The CDR3 extends over 11 amino acids. CDR3 nucleotides: TGTGCCAGCAGTCCACGGGCTGAAGCTTTCTTT. Its translation: CASSPRAEAFF.

A single count supports this clone. The V gene is TRBV12-5, the J gene TRBJ2-1, with a tentative D call TRBD2 (5 bases). The germline V and J ends were trimmed by 5 bases and 0 bases, with 11 bases remaining between them. The CDR3 consists of 15 residues. CDR1 and CDR2 from the germline V gene are LGHNT and FRNRAP. The CDR3 DNA sequence: TGTGCTAGTGGTCCCCATCGGGGCTCCTACAATGAGCAGTTCTTC. Translated, it gives CASGPHRGSYNEQFF. The entire variable domain, with the rest obtained from reference TRBV12-5 and TRBJ2-1, is as follows: DARVTQTPRHKVTEMGQEVTMRCQPILGHNTVFWYRQTMMQGLELLAYFRNRAPLDDSGMPKDRFSAEMPDATLATLKIQPSEPRDSAVYFCASGPHRGSYNEQFFGPGTRLTVL.